A single sample is the source of the 14 T cell receptor beta chains below, sequenced in a study of blood T cells in healthy people across ages. A J-beta primer mix and a sample-barcoded 5' primer were used in a second PCR of about 6 to 12 cycles. In TCRdb, the 5' RACE reads were re-called with MiXCR into one record per CDR3 protein. In the table there are fewer than 800,000 distinct CDR3 sequences, around half of which are singletons. The sequenced sample consisted of blood. Every receptor here comes from a woman aged 55-70 years in good health.

The V and J genes are TRBV20-1 and TRBJ2-1; possible D gene TRBD2, 6 bases. The last part of the DNA fits TRBJ2-7 better; the J call may be wrong. Germline CDR1 DFQATT, CDR2 SNEGSKA (reference sequence). The CDR3 sequence is 13 residues long. CDR3 bases: TGCAGTGCTAGGTTCGGGAGTTTGGACGAGCAGTACTTC. Translating it yields CSARFGSLDEQYF.

A few counts support this clonotype. The chain combines TRBV5-6 with TRBJ2-4; TRBD1 is a possible D gene (5 bases). Germline assignment: CDR1 SGHDT and CDR2 YYEEEE. CDR3 length: 13 amino acids. The ends were cut back, 7 bases at V and 0 bases at J, with 8 bases in the middle. CDR3: CASSRVAKNIQYF. CDR3 nucleotides: TGTGCCAGCTCCAGGGTAGCCAAAAACATTCAGTACTTC.

CDR3 residues: CASSSRDYSYNEQFF. In DNA, the CDR3 is TGTGCCAGCAGTAGCCGGGACTATTCCTACAATGAGCAGTTCTTC. The chain links TRBV12-3 or TRBV12-4 to TRBJ2-1, with 7 nucleotides matching TRBD2. V trimming: 5 bases; J trimming: 1 base; junction bases outside the gene matches: 5. The CDR3 runs 15 residues.

This chain joins TRBV5-5 and TRBJ1-2; perhaps TRBD1 as D (5 bases). The germline V gene encodes CDR1 SGHKS and CDR2 YYEKEE (reference sequence). With 2 bases removed from V and 4 bases from J, the gap between germline ends came to 12 bases. The CDR3 spans 14 residues. Here the CDR3 DNA reads TGTGCCAGCAGCTTCGACGTCGGGGGCTATGGCTACACCTTC. This sequence encodes CASSFDVGGYGYTF.

This rearrangement joins TRBV2 to TRBJ2-2, with D perhaps assigned TRBD1 or TRBD2 (5 bases each). Germline values: CDR1 SNHLY, CDR2 FYNNEI. V was shortened by 4 bases and J by 2 bases, with 8 bases between the two germline ends. The CDR3 consists of 14 residues. The CDR3 sequence is CASSAGANTGELFF. CDR3 in DNA: TGTGCCAGCAGTGCCGGGGCTAACACCGGGGAGCTGTTTTTT.

CDR3 DNA sequence: TGCAGTGCTAGAGAAGACAGGGACACTGAAGCTTTCTTT. This sequence encodes CSAREDRDTEAFF. The chain is built from TRBV20-1 and TRBJ1-1; 7 bases are a match to TRBD1. J lost 3 bases, V lost 0 bases, and 1 base had no gene match. There are 13 residues in the CDR3. Germline CDR1 DFQATT, CDR2 SNEGSKA (reference sequence).

The chain recombines TRBV7-2 with TRBJ1-4; TRBD1 might be the D (6 bases). The CDR3 spans 15 residues. Germline CDR1 and CDR2: SGHTA and FQGNSA. Trimming cost V 5 bases and J 3 bases, with 13 bases left between them. CDR3 DNA sequence: TGTGCCAGCAGCGTCCAGGGGTTGCCTAATGAAAAACTGTTTTTT. Amino acids: CASSVQGLPNEKLFF.

The rearrangement joins TRBV20-1 to TRBJ1-2; D is undetermined. V was trimmed by 0 bases and J by 5 bases, leaving 7 bases between them. Germline CDR1 reads DFQATT; CDR2 reads SNEGSKA (reference sequence). There are 12 residues in the CDR3. The CDR3 DNA reads TGCAGTGCTAGAGATGGGAAATATGGCTACACCTTC. It yields the protein CSARDGKYGYTF.

This clonotype showed up just a few times. This may be a read error: a much more frequent sequence differs by one nucleotide. In DNA form, the CDR3 reads TGTGCCAGCAGTCTCACATTGGATTTAGCACGGGTCGGGGAGCAGTTCTTC. As protein: CASSLTLDLARVGEQFF. The chain couples TRBV27 to TRBJ2-1; D not resolved. Germline V gene sequence: CDR1 MNHEY, CDR2 SMNVEV (reference sequence). This CDR3 contains 17 residues. The germline V and J ends were trimmed by 5 bases and 10 bases, with 27 bases remaining between them.

This rearrangement joins TRBV2 to TRBJ1-5; 7 bases are shared with TRBD1. CDR1 and CDR2 (germline): SNHLY, FYNNEI. This CDR3 region has 15 residues. Losses at the gene ends were 3 bases for V and 6 bases for J; bases not matched to a gene: 8. The CDR3 bases are TGTGCCAGCAGTGAGAGGCGACAGGGAGGTCAGCCCCAGCATTTT. Its translation is CASSERRQGGQPQHF.

V is TRBV29-1 and J is TRBJ1-4, with a possible D match to TRBD1 (5 bases). The CDR3 runs 13 residues. V lost 4 bases, J lost 8 bases, and 14 bases lay in between. Germline CDR1 and CDR2: SQVTM and ANQGSEA. CDR3 sequence (DNA): TGCAGCGTTGTACAGGTCCGGGGAGAAAAACTGTTTTTT. Its protein is CSVVQVRGEKLFF.

This clonotype has a handful of counts. The chain combines TRBV7-2 with TRBJ2-4, with D unclear. TRBJ2-7 matches the DNA end more closely, so the J call is doubtful. The CDR3 totals 16 residues. Germline CDR1 is SGHTA and CDR2 is FQGNSA. The CDR3 reads CASTFTGQPPVYEQYF. DNA for the CDR3: TGTGCCAGCACCTTTACGGGCCAGCCACCCGTCTACGAGCAGTACTTC.

V is TRBV24-1 and J is TRBJ2-1, with 16 positions matching TRBD2. The V and J ends lost 3 bases and 6 bases, in that order; junction bases with no gene match: 10. Per the germline V gene, CDR1 is KGHDR and CDR2 is SFDVKD. This CDR3 has 19 residues. The CDR3 DNA is TGTGCCACCAGTGATACCCCGGGACTAGCGGGAGGGACTGGCAATGAGCAGTTCTTC. This translates into CATSDTPGLAGGTGNEQFF.

Details on this clonotype: The germline gene is not matched at one end of the junction; a read error may be the cause. The rearrangement uses TRBV14 and TRBJ2-7; a weak D match, TRBD1 (6 bases). Germline V gene lookup returns CDR1 SGHDN and CDR2 FVKESK. The CDR3 has 15 residues. CDR3 sequence: CASSRRQAVSYEQYF. The DNA for the CDR3 is TGTGCCAGCAGCCGAAGACAGGCTGTTTCCTATGAGCAGTACTTC.